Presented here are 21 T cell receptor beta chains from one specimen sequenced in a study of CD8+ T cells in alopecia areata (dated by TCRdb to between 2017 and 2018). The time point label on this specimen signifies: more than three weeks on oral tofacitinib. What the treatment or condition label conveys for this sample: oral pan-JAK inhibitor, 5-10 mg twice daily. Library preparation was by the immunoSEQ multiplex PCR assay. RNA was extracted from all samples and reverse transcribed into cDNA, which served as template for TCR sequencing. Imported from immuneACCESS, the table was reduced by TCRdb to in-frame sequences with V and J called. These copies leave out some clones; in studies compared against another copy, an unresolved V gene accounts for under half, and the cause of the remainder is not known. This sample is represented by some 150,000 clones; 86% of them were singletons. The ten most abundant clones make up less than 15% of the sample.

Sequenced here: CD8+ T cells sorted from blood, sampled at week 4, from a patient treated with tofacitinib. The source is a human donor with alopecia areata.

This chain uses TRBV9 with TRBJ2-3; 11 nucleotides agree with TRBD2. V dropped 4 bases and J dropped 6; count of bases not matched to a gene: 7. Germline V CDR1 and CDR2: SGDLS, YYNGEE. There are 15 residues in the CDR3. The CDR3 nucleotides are TGTGCCAGCAGCCGATATAGCGGGGGGGCCGATACGCAGTATTTT. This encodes CASSRYSGGADTQYF.

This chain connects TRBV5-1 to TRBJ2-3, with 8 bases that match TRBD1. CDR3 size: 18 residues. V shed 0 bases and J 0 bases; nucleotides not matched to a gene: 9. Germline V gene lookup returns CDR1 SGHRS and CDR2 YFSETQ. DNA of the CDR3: TGCGCCAGCAGCTTGGAAAGACCGGGACAGGCAAGCACAGATACGCAGTATTTT. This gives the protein CASSLERPGQASTDTQYF.

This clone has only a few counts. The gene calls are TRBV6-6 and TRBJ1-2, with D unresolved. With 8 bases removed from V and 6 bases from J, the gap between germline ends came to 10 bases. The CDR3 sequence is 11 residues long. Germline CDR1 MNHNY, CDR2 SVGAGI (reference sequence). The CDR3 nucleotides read TGTGCCAGCCAGGATCCTGATGGCTACACCTTC. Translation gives CASQDPDGYTF.

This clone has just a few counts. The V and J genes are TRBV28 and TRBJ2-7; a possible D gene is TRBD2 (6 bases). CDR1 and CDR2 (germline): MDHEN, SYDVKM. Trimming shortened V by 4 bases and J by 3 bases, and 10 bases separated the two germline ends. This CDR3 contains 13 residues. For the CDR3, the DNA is TGTGCCAGCAGTTGGGGGACTGACTACGAGCAGTACTTC. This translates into CASSWGTDYEQYF.

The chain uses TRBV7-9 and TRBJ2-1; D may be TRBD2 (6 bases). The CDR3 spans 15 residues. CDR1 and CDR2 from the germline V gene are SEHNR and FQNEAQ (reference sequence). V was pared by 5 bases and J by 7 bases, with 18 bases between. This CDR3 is CASSHRDLVWNEQFF. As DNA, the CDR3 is TGTGCCAGCAGCCACCGGGACTTGGTATGGAATGAGCAGTTCTTC. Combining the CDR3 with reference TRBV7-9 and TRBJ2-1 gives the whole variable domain DTGVSQNPRHKITKRGQNVTFRCDPISEHNRLYWYRQTLGQGPEFLTYFQNEAQLEKSRLLSDRFSAERPKGSFSTLEIQRTEQGDSAMYLCASSHRDLVWNEQFFGPGTRLTVL.

CDR3 nucleotides: TGTGCCAGCAGTGATTGGGCCCCGGATACGCAGTATTTT. Protein product: CASSDWAPDTQYF. The chain uses TRBV25-1 and TRBJ2-3; D is ambiguous. The CDR3 length is 13 residues. From germline, CDR1 is MGHDK and CDR2 SYGVNS. Trimming removed 3 bases at V and 6 bases at J, with 10 bases between. The complete variable domain, with remaining parts taken from reference TRBV25-1 and TRBJ2-3, reads EADIYQTPRYLVIGTGKKITLECSQTMGHDKMYWYQQDPGMELHLIHYSYGVNSTEKGDLSSESTVSRIRTEHFPLTLESARPSHTSQYLCASSDWAPDTQYFGPGTRLTVL.

CDR3: CASSLGFQTTYEQYF. CDR3 sequence (DNA): TGCGCCAGCAGCTTGGGTTTTCAGACCACCTACGAGCAGTACTTC. The chain recombines TRBV5-1 with TRBJ2-7; no clear D. Germline-derived CDR1 and CDR2 are SGHRS and YFSETQ. The CDR3 covers 15 residues. Trimming cost V 0 bases and J 2 bases, with 12 bases left between them. The whole variable domain, remainder taken from reference TRBV5-1 and TRBJ2-7, is KAGVTQTPRYLIKTRGQQVTLSCSPISGHRSVSWYQQTPGQGLQFLFEYFSETQRNKGNFPGRFSGRQFSNSRSEMNVSTLELGDSALYLCASSLGFQTTYEQYFGPGTRLTVT.

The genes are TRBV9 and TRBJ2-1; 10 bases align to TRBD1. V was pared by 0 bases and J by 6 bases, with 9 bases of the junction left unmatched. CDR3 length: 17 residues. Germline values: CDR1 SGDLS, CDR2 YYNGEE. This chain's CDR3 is CASSVVGGTGVPNEQFF. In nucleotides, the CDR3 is TGTGCCAGCAGCGTAGTCGGTGGGACAGGGGTCCCCAATGAGCAGTTCTTC. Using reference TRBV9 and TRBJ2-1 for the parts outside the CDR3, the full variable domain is DSGVTQTPKHLITATGQRVTLRCSPRSGDLSVYWYQQSLDQGLQFLIQYYNGEERAKGNILERFSAQQFPDLHSELNLSSLELGDSALYFCASSVVGGTGVPNEQFFGPGTRLTVL.

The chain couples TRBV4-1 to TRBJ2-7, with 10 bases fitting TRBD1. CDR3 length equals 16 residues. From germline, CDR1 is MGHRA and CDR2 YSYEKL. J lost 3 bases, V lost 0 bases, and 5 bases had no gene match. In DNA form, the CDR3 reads TGCGCCAGCAGCCAAGAAACCGGGACAGGGGTCTACGAGCAGTACTTC. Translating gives CASSQETGTGVYEQYF.

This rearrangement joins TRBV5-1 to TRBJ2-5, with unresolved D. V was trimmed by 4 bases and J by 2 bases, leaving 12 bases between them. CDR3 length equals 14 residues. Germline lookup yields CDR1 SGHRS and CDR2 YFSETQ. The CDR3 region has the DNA TGCGCCAGCAGCCCCCCACTATCTCAAGAGACCCAGTACTTC. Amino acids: CASSPPLSQETQYF. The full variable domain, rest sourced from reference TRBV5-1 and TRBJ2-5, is KAGVTQTPRYLIKTRGQQVTLSCSPISGHRSVSWYQQTPGQGLQFLFEYFSETQRNKGNFPGRFSGRQFSNSRSEMNVSTLELGDSALYLCASSPPLSQETQYFGPGTRLLVL.

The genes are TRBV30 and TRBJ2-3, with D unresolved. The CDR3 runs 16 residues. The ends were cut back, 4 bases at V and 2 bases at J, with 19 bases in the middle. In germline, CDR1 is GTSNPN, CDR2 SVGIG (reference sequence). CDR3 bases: TGTGCCTGGATGGTGTATACTTATACCAACACAGATACGCAGTATTTT. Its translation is CAWMVYTYTNTDTQYF.

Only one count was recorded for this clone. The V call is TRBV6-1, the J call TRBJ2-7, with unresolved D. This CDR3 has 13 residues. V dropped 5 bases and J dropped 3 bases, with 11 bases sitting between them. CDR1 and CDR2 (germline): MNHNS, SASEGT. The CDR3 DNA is TGTGCCAGCAGTTTAGGGAAGGTCTACGAGCAGTACTTC. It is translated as CASSLGKVYEQYF.

The CDR3 spells CSVDGGPPRGDTQYF. CDR3 in DNA: TGCAGCGTTGACGGCGGACCTCCCAGGGGGGATACGCAGTATTTT. The chain recombines TRBV29-1 with TRBJ2-3, with 7 bases fitting TRBD1. CDR1 is SQVTM and CDR2 is ANQGSEA in the germline V gene. V lost 3 bases to trimming and J lost 6 bases; unmatched junction nucleotides: 12. CDR3 size: 15 residues.

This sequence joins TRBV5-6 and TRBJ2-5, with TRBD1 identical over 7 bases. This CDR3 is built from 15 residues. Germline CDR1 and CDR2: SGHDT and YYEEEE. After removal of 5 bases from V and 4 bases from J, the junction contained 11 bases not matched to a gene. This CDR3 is CASSRRQGKGETQYF. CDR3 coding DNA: TGTGCCAGCAGTCGTAGACAGGGAAAAGGAGAGACCCAGTACTTC. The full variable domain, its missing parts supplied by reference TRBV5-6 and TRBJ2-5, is DAGVTQSPTHLIKTRGQQVTLRCSPKSGHDTVSWYQQALGQGPQFIFQYYEEEERQRGNFPDRFSGHQFPNYSSELNVNALLLGDSALYLCASSRRQGKGETQYFGPGTRLLVL.

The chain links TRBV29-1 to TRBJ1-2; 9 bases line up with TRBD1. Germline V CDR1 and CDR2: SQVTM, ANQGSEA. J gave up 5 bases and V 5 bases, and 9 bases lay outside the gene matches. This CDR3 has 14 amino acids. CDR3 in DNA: TGCAGCGTTTTGGAGGGACAGGGAGGGTATGGCTACACCTTC. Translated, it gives CSVLEGQGGYGYTF. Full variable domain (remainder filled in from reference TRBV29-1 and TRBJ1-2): SAVISQKPSRDICQRGTSLTIQCQVDSQVTMMFWYRQQPGQSLTLIATANQGSEATYESGFVIDKFPISRPNLTFSTLTVSNMSPEDSSIYLCSVLEGQGGYGYTFGSGTRLTVV.

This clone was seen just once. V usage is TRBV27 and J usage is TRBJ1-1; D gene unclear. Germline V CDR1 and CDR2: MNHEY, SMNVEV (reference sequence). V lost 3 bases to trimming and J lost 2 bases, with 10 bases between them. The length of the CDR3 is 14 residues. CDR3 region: CASSFPGLNTEAFF. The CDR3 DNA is TGTGCCAGCAGTTTCCCAGGACTAAACACTGAAGCTTTCTTT.

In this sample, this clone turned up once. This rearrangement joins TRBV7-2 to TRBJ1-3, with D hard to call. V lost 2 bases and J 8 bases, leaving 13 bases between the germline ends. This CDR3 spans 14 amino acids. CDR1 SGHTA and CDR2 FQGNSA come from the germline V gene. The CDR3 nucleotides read TGTGCCAGCAGCTTACTACCCTTCGTGGACACCATATATTTT. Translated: CASSLLPFVDTIYF.

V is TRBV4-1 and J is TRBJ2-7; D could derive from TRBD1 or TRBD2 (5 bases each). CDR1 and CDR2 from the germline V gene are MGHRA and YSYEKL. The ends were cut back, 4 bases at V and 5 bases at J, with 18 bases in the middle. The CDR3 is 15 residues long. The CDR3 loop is CASSLPRGPYDEQYF. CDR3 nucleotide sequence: TGCGCCAGCAGCCTTCCTCGGGGACCGTACGACGAGCAGTACTTC.

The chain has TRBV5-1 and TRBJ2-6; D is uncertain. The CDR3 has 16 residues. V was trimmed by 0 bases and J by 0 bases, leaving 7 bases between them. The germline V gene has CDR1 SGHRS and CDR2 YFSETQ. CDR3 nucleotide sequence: TGCGCCAGCAGCTTGGACGGCAGCTCTGGGGCCAACGTCCTGACTTTC. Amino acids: CASSLDGSSGANVLTF.

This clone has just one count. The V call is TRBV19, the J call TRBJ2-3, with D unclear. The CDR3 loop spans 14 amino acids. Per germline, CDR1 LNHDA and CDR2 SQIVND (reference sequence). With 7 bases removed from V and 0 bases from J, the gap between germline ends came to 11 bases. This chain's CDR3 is CASTMVASTDTQYF. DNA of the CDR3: TGTGCCAGTACAATGGTAGCTAGCACAGATACGCAGTATTTT.

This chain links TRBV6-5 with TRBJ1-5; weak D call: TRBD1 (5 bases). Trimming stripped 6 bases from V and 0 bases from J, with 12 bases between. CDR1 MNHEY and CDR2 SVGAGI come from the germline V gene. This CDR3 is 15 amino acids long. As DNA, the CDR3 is TGTGCCAGCAGGCGCGACAGTTATAGCAATCAGCCCCAGCATTTT. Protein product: CASRRDSYSNQPQHF.